This record covers a single T cell receptor beta chain. Its antigen remains unidentified. A much bigger clone sits one base away, suggesting this may be a read error. Primers used in a second PCR of roughly 6 to 12 cycles were a sample-barcoded 5' primer and a J-beta primer mix. TCRdb re-derived calls from the 5' RACE reads in MiXCR, one entry per CDR3 protein. The sample has 850,000 to 1,000,000 distinct CDR3 sequences, about 44% seen once. The CDR3 spans 13 residues. The V gene's germline CDR1 is LNHDA and CDR2 SQIVND (reference sequence). The source of the sample is a study of blood T cells in healthy people across ages. Study-level findings and limits: Expanded clonotype shifts may have been confounded, as the donors had an unknown CMV status.

The specimen sequenced was blood. This TCR was sampled from a man aged 30 to 39 in good health. The chain links TRBV19 to TRBJ2-1; D is unresolved. The J call could be wrong; TRBJ2-7 is a better fit for the DNA end. For the CDR3, the DNA is TGTGCCAGTAATTCCGGCGTCCTAAATGAGCAGTACTTC. This translates into CASNSGVLNEQYF.